This entry lists 16 T cell receptor beta chains sequenced from one sample in a study of Graves' ophthalmopathy and Graves' hyperthyroidism. The authors amplified TCR beta CDR3 regions from RNA transcripts. Second-round multiplex PCR came after a first-round RT-PCR that employed HTBI primers. Via MiXCR, TCRdb re-called the multiplex PCR reads, giving one row per CDR3 protein. Among around 470,000 distinct CDR3 sequences listed, around 15% were seen once. Input material: blood. The source of these receptors is a woman between 25 and 40 years old with Graves' ophthalmopathy.

The rearrangement links TRBV28 to TRBJ2-7; the D is unclear. The V gene lost 3 bases and the J gene lost 0 bases, with 9 bases spanning the gap. CDR1 MDHEN and CDR2 SYDVKM come from the germline V gene. The CDR3 contains 14 residues. The CDR3 loop reads CASSFAESSYEQYF. The CDR3 DNA reads TGTGCCAGCAGTTTCGCAGAGAGCTCCTACGAGCAGTACTTC.

There are many counts of this clonotype. J is TRBJ1-5 and V is TRBV6-1; D is possibly TRBD1 (6 bases). This CDR3 has 14 residues. V gave up 8 bases and J gave up 6 bases, with 17 bases separating them. CDR1 is MNHNS and CDR2 is SASEGT in the germline V gene. CDR3 amino acids: CASDHTGNGQPQHF. The CDR3 DNA reads as TGTGCCAGCGACCACACAGGGAACGGTCAGCCCCAGCATTTT.

V and J are TRBV19 and TRBJ1-5; D is possibly TRBD1 (6 bases). Germline V gene lookup returns CDR1 LNHDA and CDR2 SQIVND (reference sequence). V lost 3 bases, J lost 4 bases, and 16 bases lay in between. The CDR3 is 16 residues long. The CDR3 protein is CASSMHRAVGNQPQHF. CDR3 DNA: TGTGCCAGTAGTATGCACAGGGCGGTAGGAAATCAGCCCCAGCATTTT.

This clonotype was counted between two and nine times. J is TRBJ1-2 and V is TRBV11-2; D unresolved. Between the trimmed V and J ends, which lost 4 bases and 5 bases, there was a span of 11 bases. Germline CDR1 SGHAT, CDR2 FQNNGV. This CDR3 has 13 residues. This chain's CDR3 is CASSSGPYYGYTF. CDR3 nucleotide sequence: TGTGCCAGCAGCTCGGGTCCCTATTATGGCTACACCTTC.

Many counts were recorded for this clonotype. V gene TRBV24-1 combines with J gene TRBJ1-5; 7 bases are shared with TRBD1. The junction had 4 bases not matched to a gene; V was cut back by 5 bases and J by 7 bases. The germline V gene encodes CDR1 KGHDR and CDR2 SFDVKD. This CDR3 comprises 13 residues. CDR3 DNA: TGTGCCACCAGTGGGGGACAGTTCCAGCCCCAGCATTTT. It yields the protein CATSGGQFQPQHF.

This clonotype was recorded many times. The chain uses TRBV25-1 and TRBJ2-5, with D tentatively TRBD1 (5 bases). There are 15 residues in the CDR3. V shed 0 bases and J shed 5 bases, with 13 bases lying between them. CDR1 MGHDK and CDR2 SYGVNS come from the germline V gene. The DNA of the CDR3 is TGTGCCAGCAGTGAATATCAGGGTTTTTCGGAGACCCAGTACTTC. Translated, it gives CASSEYQGFSETQYF.

The chain employs TRBV5-1 and TRBJ1-3, with D maybe TRBD1 (5 bases). The CDR3 consists of 16 residues. Germline-derived CDR1 and CDR2 are SGHRS and YFSETQ. V lost 1 base and J 0 bases, leaving 11 bases between the germline ends. The CDR3 DNA follows: TGCGCCAGCAGCTTGTGGGGGGATAGCTCTGGAAACACCATATATTTT. Amino acid sequence: CASSLWGDSSGNTIYF.

This clonotype was counted at least ten times. V is TRBV5-1 and J is TRBJ1-1; 9 nucleotides match TRBD1. This CDR3 has 14 amino acids. Germline assignment: CDR1 SGHRS and CDR2 YFSETQ. J lost 3 bases, V lost 5 bases, and 5 bases had no gene match. The CDR3 here is CASRKDRGDTEAFF. The CDR3 coding sequence is TGCGCCAGCAGGAAGGACAGGGGCGACACTGAAGCTTTCTTT. The full variable domain, rest sourced from reference TRBV5-1 and TRBJ1-1, is KAGVTQTPRYLIKTRGQQVTLSCSPISGHRSVSWYQQTPGQGLQFLFEYFSETQRNKGNFPGRFSGRQFSNSRSEMNVSTLELGDSALYLCASRKDRGDTEAFFGQGTRLTVV.

This clonotype was seen many times. In DNA, the CDR3 is TGCAGCGTCCCCGACAGGAGAGACCAAGAGACCCAGTACTTC. It specifies CSVPDRRDQETQYF. The chain couples TRBV29-1 to TRBJ2-5; D might be TRBD1 (6 bases). This CDR3 is 14 amino acids long. Trimming removed 6 bases from V and 0 bases from J, with 14 bases in between. Germline assignment: CDR1 SQVTM and CDR2 ANQGSEA.

This clonotype was detected only once. The chain is built from TRBV12-3 or TRBV12-4 and TRBJ1-5; TRBD1 is a possible D gene (5 bases). The CDR3 extends over 14 amino acids. With 6 bases removed from V and 6 bases from J, the gap between germline ends came to 15 bases. The DNA for the CDR3 is TGTGCCAGCAGGGTGTGGGGCAGGAGTCAGCCCCAGCATTTT. It yields the protein CASRVWGRSQPQHF.

Comment on this clonotype: A much larger clone lies a single base off, so this may be a read error. The V call is TRBV18, the J call TRBJ1-2, with 8 bases aligning to TRBD1. The CDR3 consists of 12 residues. Looked up from germline, CDR1 is KGHSH and CDR2 is LQKENI. The CDR3 region has the DNA TGTGCCAGCTCACCTACAGGGGGAGGCTGCACCTTC. Protein product: CASSPTGGGCTF.

This clonotype was seen repeatedly, ten times or more. The chain employs TRBV5-1 and TRBJ2-7; the match to TRBD1 covers 9 bases. CDR3 length: 17 amino acids. The V gene end was trimmed by 1 base and the J gene end by 4 bases; junction bases not matched to a gene: 12. From germline, CDR1 is SGHRS and CDR2 YFSETQ. CDR3 nucleotides: TGCGCCAGCAGCTTGCGTCCCGGGACAGGGAAGAATTACGAGCAGTACTTC. Its translation: CASSLRPGTGKNYEQYF. The full variable domain, completed using reference TRBV5-1 and TRBJ2-7, is KAGVTQTPRYLIKTRGQQVTLSCSPISGHRSVSWYQQTPGQGLQFLFEYFSETQRNKGNFPGRFSGRQFSNSRSEMNVSTLELGDSALYLCASSLRPGTGKNYEQYFGPGTRLTVT.

This clonotype has a count of ten or more. For the CDR3, the DNA is TGTGCCAGCAGACCCGCAGGGGCGAGGTATGGCTACACCTTC. Residues: CASRPAGARYGYTF. This sequence joins TRBV6-1 and TRBJ1-2; maybe TRBD1 (6 bases). The CDR3 totals 14 residues. CDR1 is MNHNS, CDR2 SASEGT, per germline. V was cut by 6 bases and J by 5 bases, with 16 bases left in between.

This clonotype has ten or more counts. The gene calls are TRBV2 and TRBJ1-5, with D perhaps matching TRBD1 (6 bases). This CDR3 spans 16 amino acids. The V end lost 7 bases, the J end lost 6 bases, and 22 bases lay between the germline ends. Germline lookup yields CDR1 SNHLY and CDR2 FYNNEI. As DNA, the CDR3 is TGTGCCAGCACCCGGTGGGGGCAGGGGAAGGGTCAGCCCCAGCATTTT. Protein: CASTRWGQGKGQPQHF.

This clonotype turned up a few times. The chain couples TRBV6-5 to TRBJ2-5; 8 bases are shared with TRBD2. V gave up 1 base and J gave up 3 bases; unmatched junction bases: 4. Germline V CDR1 and CDR2: MNHEY, SVGAGI. CDR3 size: 15 residues. The CDR3: CASSYYPGGKETQYF. The CDR3 DNA sequence: TGTGCCAGCAGTTACTACCCGGGGGGGAAAGAGACCCAGTACTTC.

This clonotype was counted many times. The V call is TRBV6-5, the J call TRBJ2-2; possibly TRBD1 or TRBD2 for D (7 bases each). Germline-derived CDR1 and CDR2 are MNHEY and SVGAGI. V was shortened by 0 bases and J by 7 bases, with 12 bases between the two germline ends. The CDR3 sequence is 15 residues long. The CDR3 coding sequence is TGTGCCAGCAGTTACTCGGCAGGGGGGGGCGGGGAGCTGTTTTTT. Translated, it gives CASSYSAGGGGELFF.